The next 23 T cell receptor beta chains were all read from a single sample in a study of shared clonotypes between healthy human individuals. Profiling relied on immunoSEQ multiplex PCR, and the TCRdb table lists in-frame clones only, not all of them. The sample yields roughly 1 million clones, 70% to 80% seen once. The material sequenced was memory CD4+ T cells sorted from blood. Documented subset: CD45RA-negative fraction. All receptors derive from a man younger than 35 in good health.

The rearrangement links TRBV12-5 to TRBJ1-1, with D perhaps TRBD1 (5 bases). V lost 1 base, J lost 6 bases, and 12 bases lay in between. The CDR3 runs to 14 residues. The germline V gene has CDR1 LGHNT and CDR2 FRNRAP. The CDR3 sequence: CASGLDQGWAEAFF. CDR3 nucleotide sequence: TGTGCTAGTGGTTTGGATCAGGGTTGGGCTGAAGCTTTCTTT.

This clone appeared a single time. The J gene is TRBJ1-4, the V gene TRBV5-1, with D tentatively TRBD1 (6 bases). Germline V gene lookup returns CDR1 SGHRS and CDR2 YFSETQ. V was shortened by 4 bases and J by 8 bases, with 15 bases between the two germline ends. The CDR3 extends over 14 amino acids. CDR3 sequence: CASSRNYGQEKLFF. The DNA of the CDR3 is TGCGCCAGCAGCCGCAATTACGGACAGGAAAAACTGTTTTTT.

This sequence joins TRBV10-1 and TRBJ2-3; no reliable D call. The CDR3 length is 15 residues. The germline V gene encodes CDR1 WNHNN and CDR2 SYGVQD (reference sequence). Trimming left V 1 base short and J 10 bases short, with 18 bases between. CDR3 sequence reads: CASSELAQKNGAQYF. CDR3 sequence (DNA): TGCGCCAGCAGTGAGTTAGCACAGAAGAATGGCGCGCAGTATTTT.

The V and J genes are TRBV19 and TRBJ2-3, with a possible D match to TRBD1 (5 bases). V was pared by 8 bases and J by 1 base, with 13 bases between. The CDR3 spans 14 residues. CDR1 is LNHDA, CDR2 SQIVND, per germline (reference sequence). CDR3 residues: CASLGLGGTDTQYF. The CDR3 DNA is TGTGCCAGTCTTGGGCTAGGGGGCACAGATACGCAGTATTTT.

The CDR3 sequence: CASFVRGVSQPQHF. The CDR3 region has the DNA TGTGCCAGTTTCGTCCGGGGAGTTAGTCAGCCCCAGCATTTT. The V gene is TRBV28, the J gene TRBJ1-5; D not certain. Between the trimmed V and J ends, which lost 9 bases and 6 bases, there was a span of 18 bases. Germline V gives CDR1 MDHEN, CDR2 SYDVKM. This CDR3 contains 14 residues. Full variable domain (rest looked up from reference TRBV28 and TRBJ1-5): DVKVTQSSRYLVKRTGEKVFLECVQDMDHENMFWYRQDPGLGLRLIYFSYDVKMKEKGDIPEGYSVSREKKERFSLILESASTNQTSMYLCASFVRGVSQPQHFGDGTRLSIL.

The chain links TRBV27 to TRBJ2-7; D is unclear. Germline CDR1 and CDR2: MNHEY and SMNVEV (reference sequence). The V end lost 5 bases, the J end lost 4 bases, and 12 bases lay between the germline ends. This CDR3 comprises 13 residues. The CDR3 DNA reads TGTGCCAGCAGTCCCAGGATCGAATACGAGCAGTACTTC. Protein sequence: CASSPRIEYEQYF.

This sequence joins TRBV2 and TRBJ2-7, with 9 bases matching TRBD2. V lost 5 bases, J lost 2 bases, and 4 bases stayed unmatched. There are 14 residues in the CDR3. CDR1 and CDR2 (germline): SNHLY, FYNNEI. The CDR3 DNA sequence: TGTGCCAGCAGTCCTAGCGGGACAACCTACGAGCAGTACTTC. Translation: CASSPSGTTYEQYF. The full variable domain, its missing parts supplied by reference TRBV2 and TRBJ2-7, is EPEVTQTPSHQVTQMGQEVILRCVPISNHLYFYWYRQILGQKVEFLVSFYNNEISEKSEIFDDQFSVERPDGSNFTLKIRSTKLEDSAMYFCASSPSGTTYEQYFGPGTRLTVT.

The CDR3 reads CASSSGQGATYNEQFF. DNA of the CDR3: TGTGCCAGCAGCTCCGGACAGGGTGCTACCTACAATGAGCAGTTCTTC. The J gene is TRBJ2-1, the V gene TRBV13; 8 bases align to TRBD1. J gave up 2 bases and V 4 bases, and 7 bases lay outside the gene matches. Germline assignment: CDR1 PRHDT and CDR2 FYEKMQ (reference sequence). The CDR3 consists of 16 residues.

The V gene is TRBV29-1, the J gene TRBJ2-2, with 9 bases fitting TRBD2. Germline values: CDR1 SQVTM, CDR2 ANQGSEA. V lost 6 bases and J lost 11; bases outside the gene matches: 19. CDR3 size: 16 residues. The CDR3, as DNA: TGCAGCGTCCTAATCGGGGCTAGCGGGGCCTCTGGAGAGCTGTTTTTT. This encodes CSVLIGASGASGELFF.

The chain employs TRBV5-6 and TRBJ2-1; TRBD2 agrees at 7 bases. This CDR3 is 16 amino acids long. The V gene's germline CDR1 is SGHDT and CDR2 YYEEEE. Losses at the gene ends were 0 bases for V and 4 bases for J; bases not matched to a gene: 7. The CDR3 sequence is CASSLEAGARYNEQFF. CDR3 DNA sequence: TGTGCCAGCAGCTTGGAGGCGGGAGCCCGTTACAATGAGCAGTTCTTC.

CDR3 sequence (DNA): TGCGCCAGCAGCCAAGATTTCCAGGGTAGGGAGACCCAGTACTTC. Translating it yields CASSQDFQGRETQYF. The chain joins TRBV4-1 to TRBJ2-5, with a tentative D call TRBD1 (5 bases). The CDR3 consists of 15 residues. V was shortened by 0 bases and J by 5 bases, with 13 bases between the two germline ends. The V gene's germline CDR1 is MGHRA and CDR2 YSYEKL.

This clone was seen a few times. The chain combines TRBV6-1 with TRBJ2-5; the match to TRBD1 covers 10 bases. CDR1 is MNHNS, CDR2 SASEGT, per germline. The CDR3 has 14 residues. J was trimmed by 3 bases and V by 4 bases; bases with no gene match: 2. The CDR3 DNA reads TGTGCCAGCAGTGTTGGGACAGGGGAAGAGACCCAGTACTTC. The encoded protein is CASSVGTGEETQYF.

V and J are TRBV28 and TRBJ2-7; TRBD1 matches 12 bases. Looked up from germline, CDR1 is MDHEN and CDR2 is SYDVKM. The length of the CDR3 is 16 residues. The ends lost 4 bases at V and 6 bases at J; junction bases unmatched: 10. For the CDR3, the DNA is TGTGCCAGCAGTTCTACGGGACAGGGGGCCATGCGCGAGCAGTACTTC. Translation: CASSSTGQGAMREQYF.

The chain joins TRBV11-2 to TRBJ2-2, with TRBD1 matching 8 bases. Trimming took 7 bases from V and 1 from J; bases not matched to a gene: 5. The germline CDR1 and CDR2 sequences are SGHAT and FQNNGV. CDR3 length: 15 amino acids. CDR3 sequence reads: CASNRGQGNTGELFF. For the CDR3, the DNA is TGTGCCAGCAACCGTGGACAGGGGAACACCGGGGAGCTGTTTTTT.

This chain links TRBV4-1 with TRBJ2-1; TRBD1 matches at 10 bases. Germline trimming cut 1 base from V and 7 bases from J; bases unmatched to any gene: 13. Per the germline V gene, CDR1 is MGHRA and CDR2 is YSYEKL. This CDR3 has 18 residues. This chain's CDR3 is CASSQAYTGTGVGNEQFF. CDR3 DNA sequence: TGCGCCAGCAGCCAAGCCTATACCGGGACAGGGGTTGGGAATGAGCAGTTCTTC.

The rearrangement links TRBV6-1 to TRBJ2-7; 8 bases fit TRBD1. Per germline, CDR1 MNHNS and CDR2 SASEGT. V was pared by 2 bases and J by 0 bases, with 3 bases of the junction left unmatched. CDR3 size: 15 residues. The CDR3 DNA reads TGTGCCAGCAGTGAAACGGACAGGGTCTCCTACGAGCAGTACTTC. It translates to CASSETDRVSYEQYF.

This sequence joins TRBV29-1 and TRBJ2-5; 7 bases map to TRBD2. V was pared by 7 bases and J by 5 bases, with 13 bases of the junction left unmatched. CDR1 is SQVTM and CDR2 is ANQGSEA in the germline V gene. The CDR3 loop spans 14 amino acids. The CDR3 spells CSAPQWEGGETQYF. CDR3 bases: TGCAGCGCCCCTCAGTGGGAGGGAGGTGAGACCCAGTACTTC.

The chain is built from TRBV16 and TRBJ1-2, with no clear D. The length of the CDR3 is 15 residues. Germline CDR1 reads KGHSY; CDR2 reads FQNENV. Trimming cost V 0 bases and J 4 bases, with 12 bases left between them. The CDR3 DNA reads as TGTGCCAGCAGCCAATCGCAGCAGCCTGTCTATGGCTACACCTTC. It translates to CASSQSQQPVYGYTF.

The chain links TRBV5-1 to TRBJ2-2, with D perhaps given as TRBD1 or TRBD2 (5 bases each). V was pared by 10 bases and J by 0 bases, with 10 bases between. This CDR3 is 13 amino acids long. Germline values: CDR1 SGHRS, CDR2 YFSETQ. The CDR3 nucleotides read TGCGCCTCCCGGGACCCGAACACCGGGGAGCTGTTTTTT. Encoded protein: CASRDPNTGELFF.

In its sample, this clone was seen a few times. This chain joins TRBV6-1 and TRBJ1-2; D is unclear. The CDR3 spans 14 residues. Germline V lookup: CDR1 MNHNS, CDR2 SASEGT. V was clipped by 0 bases and J by 4 bases, with 9 bases between them. CDR3 nucleotides: TGTGCCAGCAGTGAAGCGCTGCGCAGCTATGGCTACACCTTC. It codes for CASSEALRSYGYTF.

The genes are TRBV7-9 and TRBJ2-1, with 7 bases aligning to TRBD2. The CDR3 covers 14 residues. Germline V gives CDR1 SEHNR, CDR2 FQNEAQ (reference sequence). V was clipped by 1 base and J by 11 bases; unmatched bases: 8. The CDR3 DNA reads as TGTGCCAGCAGCTTAGGACGGGGGGAAAAAAAGCAGTTCTTC. Protein product: CASSLGRGEKKQFF.

V gene TRBV10-3 combines with J gene TRBJ2-5; the D gene is possibly TRBD2 (6 bases). Trimming shortened V by 5 bases and J by 5 bases, and 18 bases separated the two germline ends. This CDR3 comprises 15 residues. The germline V gene encodes CDR1 ENHRY and CDR2 SYGVKD. The CDR3 sequence: CAISSNGGFGETQYF. The CDR3, as DNA: TGTGCCATCAGTTCTAACGGGGGATTTGGGGAGACCCAGTACTTC.

The chain links TRBV11-2 to TRBJ2-1, with 7 bases that match TRBD1. Germline trimming cut 5 bases from V and 5 bases from J; bases unmatched to any gene: 15. Germline V gene lookup returns CDR1 SGHAT and CDR2 FQNNGV. CDR3 length: 17 residues. The CDR3 sequence is CASSQIPQGIFHNEQFF. CDR3 nucleotide sequence: TGTGCCAGCAGCCAAATACCACAGGGGATCTTTCACAATGAGCAGTTCTTC. Supplemented by reference TRBV11-2 and TRBJ2-1, the full variable domain reads EAGVAQSPRYKIIEKRQSVAFWCNPISGHATLYWYQQILGQGPKLLIQFQNNGVVDDSQLPKDRFSAERLKGVDSTLKIQPAKLEDSAVYLCASSQIPQGIFHNEQFFGPGTRLTVL.